The 10 T cell receptor beta chains reported below all come from one sample, sequenced in a study of CD8+CD57+ T cells in acquired aplastic anemia. The TCR beta profiling, which covered VDJ combination and CDR3 sequence, was carried out using genomic DNA as the template. MiXCR was run by TCRdb on the reads, yielding one entry per CDR3 protein. The sample lists 200,000 to 250,000 distinct CDR3 sequences, around 63% seen once, with about 31% in the top ten. Sequencing input: sorted CD4+, CD8+, or CD8+CD57+ T cells (not recorded which) from PBMCs. Receptors originate from a human donor in good health.

V is TRBV25-1 and J is TRBJ2-2, with 9 bases identical to TRBD1. Unmatched junction bases numbered 13, after V lost 5 bases and J lost 6 bases. The CDR3 loop spans 17 amino acids. Germline V CDR1 and CDR2: MGHDK, SYGVNS. Written as DNA, the CDR3 is TGTGCCAGCAGTTCACATCCGGGGACAGGGCGCGCCGGGGAGCTGTTTTTT. Translated, it gives CASSSHPGTGRAGELFF.

The V and J genes are TRBV7-3 and TRBJ1-6; TRBD1 matches 8 bases. The CDR3 consists of 15 residues. Germline V gene lookup returns CDR1 SGHTA and CDR2 FQGTGA. V lost 5 bases, J lost 5 bases, and 5 bases stayed unmatched. As DNA, the CDR3 is TGTGCCAGCAGCCTTAGACAGGGGAATAATTCACCCCTCCACTTT. As protein: CASSLRQGNNSPLHF.

Only a few counts were recorded for this clonotype. This chain uses TRBV4-2 with TRBJ2-6; no clear D. Looked up from germline, CDR1 is LGHNA and CDR2 is YNFKEQ. This CDR3 has 15 residues. With 0 bases removed from V and 0 bases from J, the gap between germline ends came to 3 bases. The DNA of the CDR3 is TGTGCCAGCAGCCAAGAGGACTCTGGGGCCAACGTCCTGACTTTC. Translated: CASSQEDSGANVLTF.

Many counts were recorded for this clonotype. This chain links TRBV27 with TRBJ2-7; 8 nucleotides match TRBD1. Germline CDR1 and CDR2: MNHEY and SMNVEV (reference sequence). The trim removed 5 bases at V and 4 bases at J, leaving 4 bases unmatched. The CDR3 covers 13 residues. The CDR3 coding sequence is TGTGCCAGCAGTCATGGGACAGGTTACGAGCAGTACTTC. Encoded protein: CASSHGTGYEQYF.

The genes are TRBV19 and TRBJ1-5; D unresolved. From germline, CDR1 is LNHDA and CDR2 SQIVND (reference sequence). Trimming shortened V by 7 bases and J by 0 bases, and 10 bases separated the two germline ends. The CDR3 sequence is 14 residues long. CDR3 in DNA: TGTGCCAGTAACGGCGGCTATAGCAATCAGCCCCAGCATTTT. Protein: CASNGGYSNQPQHF.

This clonotype was seen at least ten times. The V and J genes are TRBV7-9 and TRBJ2-7, with 8 bases fitting TRBD1. This CDR3 contains 16 residues. CDR1 is SEHNR and CDR2 is FQNEAQ in the germline V gene (reference sequence). After removal of 7 bases from V and 4 bases from J, the junction contained 15 bases not matched to a gene. The CDR3 here is CASIITDTGGIYEQYF. CDR3 sequence (DNA): TGTGCCAGCATCATCACTGATACAGGGGGAATTTACGAGCAGTACTTC.

The chain is built from TRBV10-3 and TRBJ1-2; weak D call: TRBD1 (5 bases). V lost 0 bases to trimming and J lost 8 bases, with 10 bases between them. CDR1 and CDR2 from the germline V gene are ENHRY and SYGVKD. The CDR3 runs to 13 residues. CDR3 in DNA: TGTGCCATCAGTGAGTCTAAGGGGAACGGCTACACCTTC. Its protein is CAISESKGNGYTF.

On this clonotype itself: Lacking the conserved final phenylalanine or tryptophan, this CDR3 likely reflects a read error. The chain combines TRBV10-3 with TRBJ2-2, with TRBD1 as a possible D gene (6 bases). Trimming stripped 7 bases from V and 0 bases from J, with 9 bases between. Germline V lookup: CDR1 ENHRY, CDR2 SYGVKD. The CDR3 sequence is 14 residues long. The CDR3 reads CAIKGTPNTGELFS. The CDR3 nucleotides are TGTGCCATCAAAGGGACACCGAACACCGGGGAGCTGTTTTCT.

This chain connects TRBV12-3 or TRBV12-4 to TRBJ2-3; D not certain. The V end was cut by 7 bases, the J end by 0 bases, with 8 bases between. The CDR3 sequence is 13 residues long. DNA for the CDR3: TGTGCCAGCAATATCGCTAGCACAGATACGCAGTATTTT. Translation gives CASNIASTDTQYF.

The chain recombines TRBV24-1 with TRBJ2-3, with 7 nucleotides matching TRBD2. The CDR3 runs 18 residues. V trimming: 3 bases; J trimming: 1 base; junction bases outside the gene matches: 12. Germline V lookup: CDR1 KGHDR, CDR2 SFDVKD. The CDR3 region has the DNA TGTGCCACCAGTGATGTTTTGGTGGGGCTAGCGGGCACAGATACGCAGTATTTT. This gives the protein CATSDVLVGLAGTDTQYF.